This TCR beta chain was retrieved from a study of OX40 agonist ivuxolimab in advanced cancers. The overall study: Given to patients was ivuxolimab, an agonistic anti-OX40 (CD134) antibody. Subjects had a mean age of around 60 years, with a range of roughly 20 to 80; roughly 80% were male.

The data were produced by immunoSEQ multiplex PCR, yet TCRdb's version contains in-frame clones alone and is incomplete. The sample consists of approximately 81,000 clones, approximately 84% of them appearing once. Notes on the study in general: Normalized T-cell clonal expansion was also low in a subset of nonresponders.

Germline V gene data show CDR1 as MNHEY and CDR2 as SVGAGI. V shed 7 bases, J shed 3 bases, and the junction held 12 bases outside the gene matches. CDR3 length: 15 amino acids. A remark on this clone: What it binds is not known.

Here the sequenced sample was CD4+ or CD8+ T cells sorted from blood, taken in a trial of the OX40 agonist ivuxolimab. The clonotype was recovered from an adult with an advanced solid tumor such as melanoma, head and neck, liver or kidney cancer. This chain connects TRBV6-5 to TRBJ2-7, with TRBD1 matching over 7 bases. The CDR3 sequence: CASTQTPAGGYEQYF. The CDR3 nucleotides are TGTGCCAGCACCCAAACCCCGGCAGGGGGCTACGAGCAGTACTTC.